The source of this TCR beta chain is a study of blood T cell repertoires in COVID-19. Across the whole study: T cells, B-cell-depleted T cells, or PBMCs supplied cDNA or gDNA.

The data were produced by immunoSEQ multiplex PCR, yet TCRdb's version contains in-frame clones alone and is incomplete. The sample yields about 330,000 clones, approximately 90% seen once. J was trimmed by 6 bases and V by 0 bases; bases with no gene match: 3. The CDR3 length is 15 residues. Germline V gene lookup returns CDR1 SGDLS and CDR2 YYNGEE. Details on this clone: The identical CDR3 is also encoded by other nucleotide sequences in the sample.

The material sequenced was peripheral blood. The TCR comes from a man aged 25 to 40 with COVID-19, enrolled during active disease. The chain combines TRBV9 with TRBJ1-4; 9 nucleotides line up with TRBD1. The CDR3 DNA reads TGTGCCAGCAGCGTAGGTGGGACAGGGTATGAAAAACTGTTTTTT. It yields the protein CASSVGGTGYEKLFF.